The source of this T cell receptor (beta chain) is a study of cytomegalovirus exposure and HLA in healthy donors. The PCR ran on 60 Vbeta and 13 Jbeta primers. Generated by immunoSEQ multiplex PCR, the TCRdb table keeps only in-frame clones and is missing some. The data contain about 160,000 clones, approximately 80% of them singletons. Healthy donors of bone marrow made up the group. CDR1 is SGDLS, CDR2 YYNGEE, per germline. The V end was cut by 3 bases, the J end by 3 bases, with 15 bases between. This CDR3 is 15 amino acids long. Study conclusions and caveats: TCR beta chain V- and J-gene trimming was linked, in a later analysis, to a missense variant in DCLRE1C. A later analysis linked 15,000 to 20,000 TCR beta sequences to HLA alleles at 0.05 false discovery rate.

This clone was observed a handful of times. Its antigen is as yet unknown. This rearrangement joins TRBV9 to TRBJ1-1; D is possibly TRBD1 (5 bases). The sequenced material came from PBMCs. This sequence was found in a male donor in good health and CMV-seronegative. CDR3 DNA sequence: TGTGCCAGCAGCGGGGGGGGACTGAGGCACACTGAAGCTTTCTTT. This encodes CASSGGGLRHTEAFF.